Sequencing of this T cell receptor beta chain was carried out in a study of blood T cells in healthy people across ages (dated by TCRdb to between 2014 and 2017). A note on the overall study: In model experiments, roughly one uniquely barcoded TCR beta cDNA molecule per two T cells was captured by template switching. To track age-related changes in TCR beta repertoire diversity, the study relied on deep sequencing normalized with unique cDNA molecular identifiers. Four age groups were formed from the donors: young (average approximately 15 years), middle-aged (approximately 40), aged (62) and long-lived (roughly 88). For two donors (one aged 18 to 30 and one aged 80 or older), the study analyzed two additional independent replicas of 1 million unique cDNA reads from the same blood draw. Broader findings and caveats from the paper: Observed TCR beta diversity per million T cells fell roughly linearly with age, and a significant reduction was already apparent by age around 40. Compared with the aged group, more naive CD4+ T cells, fewer expanded clones and increased TCR diversity were shown by the long-lived group, suggesting age selection. A strong correlation was found between observed TCR beta diversity and the percentage of naive T cells measured by flow cytometry. Because profiling used bulk unsorted PBMCs, naive and antigen-experienced compartments could not be compared conclusively. Estimates of total diversity based on one million sequenced T cells were considered lower bounds and underestimates. Because the CMV infection status of the donors was unknown, age-related changes in expanded clonotypes may potentially have been confounded.

Donors were about 36 systemically healthy Caucasian individuals from Russia aged roughly 6 to 90 years. Each donor gave approximately 9.3 milliliters of peripheral blood, collected into EDTA-treated Vacutainer tubes. Ficoll-Paque density-gradient centrifugation was used to isolate PBMCs, with at least 6.5 million obtained per sample. Total RNA was extracted from PBMCs with Trizol reagent, with at least 5.5 micrograms obtained per sample. The percentages of naive CD45RAhigh/CD27high T cells were determined by flow cytometry on a PBMC aliquot from every donor. This clonotype was seen at least ten times. The specificity of this receptor is unknown. No quality values exist for individual bases; no much larger clone is one base distant. The library was built by means of 5' RACE. Sequencing used an Illumina HiSeq 2500. A second PCR of about 6 to 11 cycles was performed with a sample-barcoded 5' primer and a J-beta primer mix. A unique molecular identifier was introduced onto each TCR beta cDNA molecule by a template-switch 5' adaptor carrying 12 random nucleotides. Each sample yielded at least 3 million CDR3-containing paired-end reads. First-strand cDNA was synthesized from all RNA with the Mint cDNA synthesis kit, primed by a TRBC-specific oligonucleotide. Following uracil-DNA glycosylase treatment, a first 18-cycle PCR with universal primers M1SS and BC2_uni_R was performed on all cDNA. As for how the authors treated the data: Normalization of each sample was performed by random selection of 1 million high-quality reads, each carrying a distinct molecular identifier. Reads sharing molecular identifiers were discarded rather than binned into consensus sequences. CDR3 identification, clonotype clustering and error correction used MiTCR with a Q25 quality threshold and the strictest error-elimination algorithm. A nonparametric unseen species model with Euler transformation was used to estimate a lower bound on total TCR beta diversity. TCRdb trimmed the raw reads at Q25, called clones with MiXCR and kept productive beta chains. Rows with one shared CDR3 protein collapse into an entry with the most common genes and DNA. The V and J calls come from TCRdb's annotation, not from the publication. Here the sample has 750,000 to 950,000 distinct CDR3 sequences; 25% to 30% occur a single time. About 10% of the sample is in the top ten clones.

The sample was also linked to a second study, of T cells of mothers and their children. The second paper further reports: Nine systemically healthy Caucasian individuals, comprising three mothers and their six children, were included as donors. cDNA synthesis consumed the entire amount of extracted RNA, loaded at approximately 1.6 ug RNA in each 15 ul reaction. In the second PCR, the M1S primer added sample barcodes and 2-4 random nucleotides. More than 9 million TCR beta CDR3 reads were obtained from each mother, and 2.5 million to 3 million reads were obtained from each child. In both related and unrelated pairs, thymic selection shapes the output of TCR recombination in a similar way, with inherited differences having only a minor effect. Normalized repertoire overlap in related mother-child pairs was always slightly higher than in unrelated mother-child pairs, but the difference was never significant. No persistent microchimeric T cell clones were detected, at a sensitivity of around 97 clones per million clonotypes. Deep NGS was used in the study to compare the TCR beta repertoires of mothers and children and to look for features that separate related mother-child pairs from unrelated individuals. Mothers averaged about 40 +/- 4 years of age and children averaged about 10 +/- 4 years. After adapter ligation with NEBNext reagents, the libraries were sequenced on Illumina HiSeq 2000 with 100+100 nt paired-end reads. To prevent cross-contamination, the mother and child libraries were prepared one month apart and sequenced in separate runs. Each donor had between roughly 500,000 and 2,100,000 distinct TCR beta clonotypes identified. Naive TCR beta clonotypes were estimated from low-frequency clonotypes matched to each donor's FACS-determined naive share, without sorting.

The sequence derives from a woman in her 40s in good health. The sequencing input was blood.

CDR3 sequence: CASSKLVPSSGANVLTF. The nucleotides read TGTGCCAGCAGCAAACTGGTTCCTAGCTCTGGGGCCAACGTCCTGACTTTC. The chain joins TRBV21-1 to TRBJ2-6. TRBV21-1 is a pseudogene locus. The CDR3 has 17 amino acids, counting the end cysteine and phenylalanine. Only CDR3 DNA remains: 51 bases, in frame from the first base.